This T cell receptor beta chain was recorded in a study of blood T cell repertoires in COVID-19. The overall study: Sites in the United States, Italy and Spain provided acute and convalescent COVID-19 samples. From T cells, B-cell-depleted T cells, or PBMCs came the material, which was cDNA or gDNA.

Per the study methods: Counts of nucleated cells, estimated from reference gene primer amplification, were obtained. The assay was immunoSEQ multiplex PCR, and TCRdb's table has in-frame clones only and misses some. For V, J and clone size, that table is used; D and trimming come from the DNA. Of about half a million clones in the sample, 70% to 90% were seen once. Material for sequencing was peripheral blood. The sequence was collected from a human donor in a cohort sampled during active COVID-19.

In DNA, the CDR3 is TGTGCCAGTAGTATGAGGGCCGCGTGGAGCAATCAGCCCCAGCATTTT. Translation gives CASSMRAAWSNQPQHF. V gene TRBV19 combines with J gene TRBJ1-5, with no clear D. CDR3 size: 16 residues. CDR1 is LNHDA and CDR2 is SQIVND in the germline V gene (reference sequence). The V end lost 3 bases, the J end lost 1 base, and 13 bases lay between the germline ends. Based on the CDR3 plus reference TRBV19 and TRBJ1-5, the full variable domain is DGGITQSPKYLFRKEGQNVTLSCEQNLNHDAMYWYRQDPGQGLRLIYYSQIVNDFQKGDIAEGYSVSREKKESFPLTVTSAQKNPTAFYLCASSMRAAWSNQPQHFGDGTRLSIL.